The 8 T cell receptor beta chains below all came from one sample that was sequenced in a study of shared clonotypes between healthy human individuals. Repertoires were generated with immunoSEQ multiplex PCR, while TCRdb's copy carries only in-frame clones and drops some. The data hold 110,000 or so clones, with around two thirds observed a single time. Sequenced input: memory CD8+ T cells sorted from blood. The subset: CD45RO+ cells pooled with CCR7-negative TemRA cells. The receptors stem from a woman aged 25 to 39 in good health.

The V gene is TRBV28, the J gene TRBJ1-5; 8 nucleotides line up with TRBD1. Germline assignment: CDR1 MDHEN and CDR2 SYDVKM. The CDR3 has 15 amino acids. V trimming: 3 bases; J trimming: 5 bases; junction bases outside the gene matches: 6. The CDR3 sequence: CASSFLRGHDQPQHF. In DNA form, the CDR3 reads TGTGCCAGCAGTTTTCTCAGGGGGCACGATCAGCCCCAGCATTTT.

The rearrangement links TRBV6-1 to TRBJ2-3; D not resolved. The CDR3 has 13 amino acids. The V gene lost 10 bases and the J gene lost 3 bases, with 14 bases spanning the gap. Germline values: CDR1 MNHNS, CDR2 SASEGT. The CDR3: CAITRDETDTQYF. The DNA for the CDR3 is TGTGCCATCACGAGAGATGAGACAGATACGCAGTATTTT.

The V call is TRBV7-2, the J call TRBJ2-7; TRBD2 matches at 11 bases. CDR3 length: 14 amino acids. V shed 5 bases, J shed 5 bases, and the junction held 5 bases outside the gene matches. Germline CDR1 reads SGHTA; CDR2 reads FQGNSA. The CDR3 bases are TGTGCCAGCAGCCTGACTAGCGGGATCCACGAGCAGTACTTC. This encodes CASSLTSGIHEQYF.

This clone was detected only a few times. The rearrangement uses TRBV27 and TRBJ1-6; 9 bases align to TRBD1. Germline V gives CDR1 MNHEY, CDR2 SMNVEV (reference sequence). V was clipped by 6 bases and J by 6 bases; unmatched bases: 6. The CDR3 runs to 15 residues. Written as DNA, the CDR3 is TGTGCCAGCAGCCCGGACAGGGGACTTAATTCACCCCTCCACTTT. This sequence encodes CASSPDRGLNSPLHF.

The chain couples TRBV10-3 to TRBJ2-7; the match to TRBD1 covers 9 bases. Trimming took 7 bases from V and 2 from J; bases not matched to a gene: 3. The CDR3 is 13 residues long. CDR1 and CDR2 from the germline V gene are ENHRY and SYGVKD. The CDR3 reads CAIKGDRAYEQYF. The CDR3 DNA sequence: TGTGCCATCAAGGGGGACAGGGCCTACGAGCAGTACTTC.

This clone came up a few times. The chain combines TRBV7-9 with TRBJ2-7; D not resolved. The germline V gene encodes CDR1 SEHNR and CDR2 FQNEAQ (reference sequence). The CDR3 runs 12 residues. Trimming left V 5 bases short and J 0 bases short, with 5 bases between. In nucleotides, the CDR3 is TGTGCCAGCAGCACCAGCTCCTACGAGCAGTACTTC. It specifies CASSTSSYEQYF.

CDR3 in DNA: TGTGCCAGTAGTCGCCTGTACCTCTCCGAGCAGTACTTC. Its protein is CASSRLYLSEQYF. The chain combines TRBV19 with TRBJ2-7; D is unresolved. This CDR3 has 13 residues. CDR1 LNHDA and CDR2 SQIVND come from the germline V gene (reference sequence). V was pared by 5 bases and J by 6 bases, with 14 bases between.

The CDR3 sequence: CASSFMWDDNSYEQYF. CDR3 coding DNA: TGTGCCAGCAGCTTTATGTGGGACGACAACTCCTACGAGCAGTACTTC. V is TRBV4-2 and J is TRBJ2-7; D might be TRBD1 or TRBD2, each matching 5 bases. Germline V gene lookup returns CDR1 LGHNA and CDR2 YNFKEQ. The CDR3 length is 16 residues. With 5 bases removed from V and 0 bases from J, the gap between germline ends came to 17 bases.